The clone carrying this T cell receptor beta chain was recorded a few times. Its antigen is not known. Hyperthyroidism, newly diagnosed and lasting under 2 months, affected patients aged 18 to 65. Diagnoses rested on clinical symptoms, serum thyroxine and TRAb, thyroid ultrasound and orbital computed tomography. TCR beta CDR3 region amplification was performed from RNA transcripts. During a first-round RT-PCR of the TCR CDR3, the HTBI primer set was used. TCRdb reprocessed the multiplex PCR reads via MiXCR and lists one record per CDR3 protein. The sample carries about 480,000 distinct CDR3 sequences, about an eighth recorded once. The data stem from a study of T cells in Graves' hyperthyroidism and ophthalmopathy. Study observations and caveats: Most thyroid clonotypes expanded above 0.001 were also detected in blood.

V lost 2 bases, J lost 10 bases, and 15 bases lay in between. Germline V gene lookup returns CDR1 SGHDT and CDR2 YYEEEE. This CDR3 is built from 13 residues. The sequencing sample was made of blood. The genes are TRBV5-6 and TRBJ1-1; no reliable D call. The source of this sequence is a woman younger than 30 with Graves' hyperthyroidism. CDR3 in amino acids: CASSLPGKGAAFF. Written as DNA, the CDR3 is TGTGCCAGCAGCTTACCCGGGAAGGGCGCAGCTTTCTTT.